The 26 T cell receptor beta chains given below trace back to one sample, sequenced in a study of T-cell reconstitution after alpha-beta-depleted transplantation in children. Library preparation (for TCRbeta) was performed with unique molecular identifiers. TCRdb ran MiXCR on the PCR reads and lists one entry per CDR3 protein. The sample lists some 340,000 distinct CDR3 sequences; over 9% were seen once. Sequences were derived from PBMCs from the stem cell graft donor, sampled from the stem cell graft. Receptors originate from a human donor who donated a stem cell graft to a child with acute lymphoblastic leukemia.

This clonotype came up many times. J is TRBJ1-2 and V is TRBV7-9, with D tentatively TRBD1 (5 bases). This CDR3 contains 13 residues. Trimming took off 5 bases at V and 2 bases at J, with 9 bases between the two ends. Germline CDR1 reads SEHNR; CDR2 reads FQNEAQ (reference sequence). The DNA of the CDR3 is TGTGCCAGCAGCCCGGGACGGAACTATGGCTACACCTTC. Protein sequence: CASSPGRNYGYTF.

There are a few counts of this clonotype. CDR3 sequence: CASTSLGTDTQYF. The CDR3, as DNA: TGTGCCAGCACCTCTTTAGGCACAGATACGCAGTATTTT. The chain uses TRBV5-5 and TRBJ2-3; D is undetermined. Germline assignment: CDR1 SGHKS and CDR2 YYEKEE (reference sequence). CDR3 length equals 13 residues. V lost 6 bases and J lost 1, with 9 bases in between.

The rearrangement uses TRBV4-2 and TRBJ1-3; tentative D call: TRBD1 (6 bases). The V end was cut by 0 bases, the J end by 0 bases, with 15 bases between. There are 18 residues in the CDR3. CDR1 LGHNA and CDR2 YNFKEQ come from the germline V gene. CDR3 amino acids: CASSQDFTRGSSGNTIYF. In DNA, the CDR3 is TGTGCCAGCAGCCAAGATTTTACCAGGGGAAGCTCTGGAAACACCATATATTTT.

The chain employs TRBV25-1 and TRBJ2-7, with D perhaps assigned TRBD1 or TRBD2 (5 bases each). This CDR3 region has 13 residues. Germline V CDR1 and CDR2: MGHDK, SYGVNS. Trimming took 11 bases from V and 3 from J, leaving 17 bases between them. CDR3 region: CAAGGGDGYEQYF. DNA for the CDR3: TGTGCCGCTGGGGGTGGGGACGGCTACGAGCAGTACTTC.

The CDR3 DNA sequence: TGCGCCAGCAGCTCCCCGGACAGGGGGCAGACCCAGTACTTC. Encoded protein: CASSSPDRGQTQYF. The chain is built from TRBV5-1 and TRBJ2-5; 11 bases agree with TRBD1. Germline V lookup: CDR1 SGHRS, CDR2 YFSETQ. The CDR3 spans 14 residues. V lost 3 bases to trimming and J lost 6 bases; unmatched junction nucleotides: 4. Variable domain in full (rest from reference TRBV5-1 and TRBJ2-5): KAGVTQTPRYLIKTRGQQVTLSCSPISGHRSVSWYQQTPGQGLQFLFEYFSETQRNKGNFPGRFSGRQFSNSRSEMNVSTLELGDSALYLCASSSPDRGQTQYFGPGTRLLVL.

The chain couples TRBV5-1 to TRBJ1-1; D ambiguous. There are 13 residues in the CDR3. V was pared by 0 bases and J by 10 bases, with 13 bases between. Germline V gene data show CDR1 as SGHRS and CDR2 as YFSETQ. The CDR3 loop is CASSLAGSSGAFF. The CDR3 coding sequence is TGCGCCAGCAGCTTGGCCGGGAGTTCAGGAGCTTTCTTT.

This chain joins TRBV7-2 and TRBJ1-5; TRBD1 agrees at 9 bases. There are 13 residues in the CDR3. The germline gives CDR1 SGHTA, CDR2 FQGNSA. Trimming at V came to 5 bases and at J to 6 bases, leaving 2 bases not matched to a gene. The CDR3 DNA reads as TGTGCCAGCAGCGACAGGGGGTTTCAGCCCCAGCATTTT. Amino acids: CASSDRGFQPQHF.

This clonotype was counted at least ten times. This chain connects TRBV5-1 to TRBJ2-3; 9 bases match TRBD1. CDR1 is SGHRS, CDR2 YFSETQ, per germline. Trimming at V came to 1 base and at J to 4 bases, leaving 10 bases not matched to a gene. The CDR3 loop spans 17 amino acids. CDR3 sequence reads: CASSLSLGGQGPDTQYF. CDR3 sequence (DNA): TGCGCCAGCAGCTTGAGTCTGGGCGGACAGGGGCCAGATACGCAGTATTTT.

The table lists this clonotype with many counts. J is TRBJ1-5 and V is TRBV10-2; D not certain. CDR1 and CDR2 from the germline V gene are WSHSY and SAAADI. This CDR3 comprises 11 residues. Trimming stripped 8 bases from V and 5 bases from J, with 7 bases between. The CDR3 coding sequence is TGCGCCAGCGGGTTTTATCAGCCCCAGCATTTT. It is translated as CASGFYQPQHF.

The rearrangement links TRBV5-1 to TRBJ1-3; D call uncertain. CDR3 length equals 15 residues. CDR1 is SGHRS and CDR2 is YFSETQ in the germline V gene. V shed 0 bases and J shed 4 bases, with 11 bases lying between them. This chain's CDR3 is CASSLDGVGGNTIYF. In DNA, the CDR3 is TGCGCCAGCAGCTTGGACGGGGTTGGCGGAAACACCATATATTTT.

In its sample, this clonotype was seen many times. V gene TRBV7-2 combines with J gene TRBJ2-5; D remains unclear. The V gene's germline CDR1 is SGHTA and CDR2 FQGNSA. The CDR3 is 15 residues long. V was trimmed by 1 base and J by 1 base, leaving 10 bases between them. CDR3 DNA: TGTGCCAGCAGCTTAGGGGTCGGTCTCCAAGAGACCCAGTACTTC. Translated: CASSLGVGLQETQYF.

The chain joins TRBV20-1 to TRBJ2-2; 7 nucleotides line up with TRBD1. V trimming: 6 bases; J trimming: 0 bases; junction bases outside the gene matches: 7. CDR1 and CDR2 from the germline V gene are DFQATT and SNEGSKA (reference sequence). This CDR3 comprises 15 residues. The DNA for the CDR3 is TGCAGTGCATCCACAGGGGCCCCGAACACCGGGGAGCTGTTTTTT. Amino acids: CSASTGAPNTGELFF.

This clonotype has more than one count but fewer than ten. CDR3: CASSPIGTDYGYTF. The CDR3 bases are TGTGCCAGCAGTCCCATTGGGACGGACTATGGCTACACCTTC. The V gene is TRBV27, the J gene TRBJ1-2; D is possibly TRBD1 (5 bases). Deletions cut 5 bases from V and 3 bases from J, with 13 bases between. This CDR3 region has 14 residues. Looked up from germline, CDR1 is MNHEY and CDR2 is SMNVEV (reference sequence).

The chain couples TRBV20-1 to TRBJ2-1; possible D gene TRBD2, 6 bases. This CDR3 comprises 12 residues. V was pared by 3 bases and J by 11 bases, with 14 bases between. Germline V CDR1 and CDR2: DFQATT, SNEGSKA (reference sequence). The CDR3 DNA follows: TGCAGTGCTAGTCTACCGGGAGCAAAGCAGTTCTTC. Protein: CSASLPGAKQFF.

The V gene is TRBV15, the J gene TRBJ2-7; possible D gene TRBD1, 7 bases. Germline CDR1 reads LNHNV; CDR2 reads YYDKDF (reference sequence). The germline V and J ends were trimmed by 0 bases and 5 bases, with 23 bases remaining between them. This CDR3 has 18 amino acids. This chain's CDR3 is CATSRDLGLTGRIHEQYF. The CDR3 nucleotides read TGTGCCACCAGCAGAGATCTTGGTTTGACAGGGAGGATCCACGAGCAGTACTTC.

About this clonotype: The junction and the germline gene differ at one end; a read error may be behind it. This chain connects TRBV7-9 to TRBJ2-5; D is unresolved. The CDR3 consists of 12 residues. In germline, CDR1 is SEHNR, CDR2 FQNEAQ (reference sequence). The CDR3 DNA reads as TGCAAGGGCCAAGCCTGGGGAGAGACCCAGTACTTC. Translation: CKGQAWGETQYF.

This clonotype was picked up many times. The CDR3 sequence is CASTLQTSGLAKNIQYF. Written as DNA, the CDR3 is TGTGCCAGCACCCTCCAGACTAGCGGACTAGCCAAAAACATTCAGTACTTC. V usage is TRBV2 and J usage is TRBJ2-4, with 9 nucleotides matching TRBD2. J lost 0 bases, V lost 7 bases, and 10 bases had no gene match. The CDR3 extends over 17 amino acids. Germline loops: CDR1 SNHLY, CDR2 FYNNEI.

A remark on this clonotype: The conserved phenylalanine or tryptophan is not found at the CDR3 terminus, so this likely reflects a read error. The chain links TRBV4-1 to TRBJ2-2; 8 bases match TRBD1. The CDR3 is 17 residues long. In germline, CDR1 is MGHRA, CDR2 YSYEKL. V shed 0 bases, J shed 5 bases, and the junction held 8 bases outside the gene matches. CDR3 region: CASSQDLGTGSTGELFI. CDR3 coding DNA: TGCGCCAGCAGCCAAGATCTGGGGACAGGTAGTACCGGGGAGCTGTTTATT.

This sequence joins TRBV3-1 and TRBJ2-1, with TRBD2 matching over 13 bases. Germline V CDR1 and CDR2: LGHDT, YNNKEL (reference sequence). V dropped 4 bases and J dropped 4; count of bases not matched to a gene: 7. The CDR3 has 17 residues. DNA of the CDR3: TGTGCCAGCAGCCCCACTAGCGGGAGGGCCGTATACAATGAGCAGTTCTTC. It codes for CASSPTSGRAVYNEQFF.

In nucleotides, the CDR3 is TGTGCTAGTGGTTCCGGGACAGGGTATCAGCCCCAGCATTTT. Protein: CASGSGTGYQPQHF. The J gene is TRBJ1-5, the V gene TRBV12-5, with 9 positions matching TRBD1. After removal of 4 bases from V and 5 bases from J, the junction contained 3 bases not matched to a gene. Per germline, CDR1 LGHNT and CDR2 FRNRAP. The CDR3 is made up of 14 amino acids.

This clonotype has only a few counts. The chain employs TRBV7-8 and TRBJ1-5; D remains ambiguous. Per the germline V gene, CDR1 is SGHVS and CDR2 is FQNEAQ. The CDR3 loop spans 15 amino acids. Trimming cost V 2 bases and J 4 bases, with 12 bases left between them. CDR3 in DNA: TGTGCCAGCAGCTTAACGCGAGTCCGGAATCAGCCCCAGCATTTT. It encodes CASSLTRVRNQPQHF.

This clonotype was seen only a few times. The J gene is TRBJ2-6, the V gene TRBV9; D not certain. Per germline, CDR1 SGDLS and CDR2 YYNGEE. CDR3 length: 16 amino acids. The V end lost 0 bases, the J end lost 2 bases, and 9 bases lay between the germline ends. The CDR3 here is CASSVDPLAGANVLTF. For the CDR3, the DNA is TGTGCCAGCAGCGTAGATCCCTTGGCTGGGGCCAACGTCCTGACTTTC.

The CDR3 spells CASRYKGAQGYTF. CDR3 bases: TGTGCCAGCAGGTATAAGGGGGCGCAAGGCTACACCTTC. The V and J genes are TRBV28 and TRBJ1-2, with 7 nucleotides matching TRBD1. CDR3 length: 13 residues. J lost 8 bases, V lost 6 bases, and 9 bases had no gene match. Germline CDR1 and CDR2: MDHEN and SYDVKM.

There are many counts of this clonotype. V usage is TRBV10-3 and J usage is TRBJ2-1; the match to TRBD2 covers 10 bases. Germline V gives CDR1 ENHRY, CDR2 SYGVKD. V lost 8 bases, J lost 8 bases, and 9 bases stayed unmatched. CDR3 length equals 14 residues. The DNA of the CDR3 is TGTGCCATCCAAAGGCTAGCGGGAGTAGATGAGCAGTTCTTC. Protein sequence: CAIQRLAGVDEQFF.

This sequence joins TRBV10-3 and TRBJ1-1, with 8 bases identical to TRBD1. The CDR3 length is 12 residues. V was clipped by 7 bases and J by 10 bases; unmatched bases: 8. The germline CDR1 and CDR2 sequences are ENHRY and SYGVKD. CDR3 in DNA: TGTGCCATCAACGGACAGGGCTTGCGAGCTTTCTTT. The encoded protein is CAINGQGLRAFF.

This clonotype was counted only a few times. The chain carries TRBV5-1 and TRBJ2-1; D possibly corresponds to TRBD2 (6 bases). The germline gives CDR1 SGHRS, CDR2 YFSETQ. V dropped 4 bases and J dropped 10 bases, with 15 bases sitting between them. CDR3 length equals 13 residues. CDR3 residues: CASSPYPGLEQFF. The CDR3 region has the DNA TGCGCCAGCAGCCCGTACCCCGGACTAGAGCAGTTCTTC.